This TCR beta chain was sequenced during a study of blood T cell repertoires in COVID-19. Trimming pared 5 bases from V and 5 bases from J, leaving 18 bases between. Per the germline V gene, CDR1 is SEHNR and CDR2 is FQNEAQ (reference sequence). CDR3 length: 16 amino acids. Data came from immunoSEQ multiplex PCR; TCRdb stores just in-frame clones and leaves some out. The sample includes around 400,000 clones, about 88% of them seen just once. The V gene is TRBV7-9, the J gene TRBJ2-2; tentatively, D is TRBD2 (6 bases). This receptor was taken from a woman aged 18-30 years who had been exposed to COVID-19. Sequencing input: PBMCs or T cells enriched from blood (not recorded which). CDR3 sequence: CASSKVQGGRTGELFF. CDR3 bases: TGTGCCAGCAGCAAAGTCCAGGGAGGTAGGACCGGGGAGCTGTTTTTT.